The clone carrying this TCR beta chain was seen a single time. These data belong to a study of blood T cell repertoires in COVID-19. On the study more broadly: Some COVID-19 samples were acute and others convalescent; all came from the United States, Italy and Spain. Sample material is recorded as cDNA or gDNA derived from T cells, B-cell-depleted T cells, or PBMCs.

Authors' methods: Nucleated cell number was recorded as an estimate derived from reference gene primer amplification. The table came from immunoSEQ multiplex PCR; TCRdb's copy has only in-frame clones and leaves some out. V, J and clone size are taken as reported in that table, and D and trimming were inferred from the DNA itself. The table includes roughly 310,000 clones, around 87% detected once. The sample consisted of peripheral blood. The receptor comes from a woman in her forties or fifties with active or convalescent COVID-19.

The CDR3 sequence: CASTIGGTGVGEQFF. The CDR3 DNA is TGTGCCAGCACCATAGGAGGGACAGGGGTGGGCGAGCAGTTCTTC. The V gene is TRBV28, the J gene TRBJ2-1, with 10 bases lining up with TRBD1. J was trimmed by 10 bases and V by 7 bases; bases with no gene match: 13. The germline V gene has CDR1 MDHEN and CDR2 SYDVKM. The CDR3 contains 15 residues. Full variable domain (rest looked up from reference TRBV28 and TRBJ2-1): DVKVTQSSRYLVKRTGEKVFLECVQDMDHENMFWYRQDPGLGLRLIYFSYDVKMKEKGDIPEGYSVSREKKERFSLILESASTNQTSMYLCASTIGGTGVGEQFFGPGTRLTVL.